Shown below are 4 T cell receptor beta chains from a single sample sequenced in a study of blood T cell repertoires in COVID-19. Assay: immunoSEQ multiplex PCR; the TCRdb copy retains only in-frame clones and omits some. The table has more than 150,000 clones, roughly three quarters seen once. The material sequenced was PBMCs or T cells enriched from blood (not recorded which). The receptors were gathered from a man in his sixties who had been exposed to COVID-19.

The chain's CDR3 is CASSLAGGQNEQFF. The DNA for the CDR3 is TGTGCCAGCAGTCTCGCGGGAGGGCAGAATGAGCAGTTCTTC. The V gene is TRBV27, the J gene TRBJ2-1; 9 bases line up with TRBD2. V was pared by 5 bases and J by 7 bases, with 6 bases of the junction left unmatched. Germline values: CDR1 MNHEY, CDR2 SMNVEV (reference sequence). The CDR3 length is 14 residues.

This chain's CDR3 is CASSQELAGPLGNEQFF. The CDR3 bases are TGCGCCAGCAGCCAAGAACTAGCGGGACCCCTGGGCAATGAGCAGTTCTTC. V and J are TRBV4-3 and TRBJ2-1; TRBD2 matches at 10 bases. Per germline, CDR1 LGHNA and CDR2 YSLEER. With V trimmed by 0 bases and J by 6 bases, 8 bases remained unmatched. This CDR3 spans 17 amino acids.

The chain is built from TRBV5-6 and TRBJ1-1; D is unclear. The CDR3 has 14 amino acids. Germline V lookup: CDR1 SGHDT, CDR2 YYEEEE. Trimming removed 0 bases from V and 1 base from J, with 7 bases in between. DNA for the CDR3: TGTGCCAGCAGCTTGGGGGCACAGAACACTGAAGCTTTCTTT. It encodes CASSLGAQNTEAFF.

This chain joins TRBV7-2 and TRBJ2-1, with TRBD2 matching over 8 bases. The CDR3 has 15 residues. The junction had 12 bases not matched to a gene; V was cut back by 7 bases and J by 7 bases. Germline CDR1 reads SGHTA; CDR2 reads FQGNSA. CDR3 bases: TGTGCCAGCACCTCGGGACTAGGCAGTTGGAATGAGCAGTTCTTC. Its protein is CASTSGLGSWNEQFF.